This TCR beta chain was found in a study of cytomegalovirus exposure and HLA in healthy donors. As for the study in general: Earlier, 200 million or so T cells were analyzed, and over 95 million unique TCR beta sequences were found among them.

Healthy bone marrow donors made up the cohort. This CDR3 has 13 residues. The germline V gene has CDR1 LNHDA and CDR2 SQIVND (reference sequence). V trimming: 3 bases; J trimming: 8 bases; junction bases outside the gene matches: 3. Researchers ran the PCR with 60 Vbeta and 13 Jbeta primers. TCRdb's copy holds only in-frame clones and misses some; the assay was immunoSEQ multiplex PCR. The sample contains roughly 120,000 clones, 60% to 85% of which appear only once. The chain links TRBV19 to TRBJ1-2; TRBD1 matches at 10 bases. The sample comprised PBMCs. The TCR sequence derives from a woman in her forties in good health and CMV-seropositive. The CDR3 DNA is TGTGCCAGTAGTATCTCGGACAGGGGGGGCTACACCTTC. Protein sequence: CASSISDRGGYTF.